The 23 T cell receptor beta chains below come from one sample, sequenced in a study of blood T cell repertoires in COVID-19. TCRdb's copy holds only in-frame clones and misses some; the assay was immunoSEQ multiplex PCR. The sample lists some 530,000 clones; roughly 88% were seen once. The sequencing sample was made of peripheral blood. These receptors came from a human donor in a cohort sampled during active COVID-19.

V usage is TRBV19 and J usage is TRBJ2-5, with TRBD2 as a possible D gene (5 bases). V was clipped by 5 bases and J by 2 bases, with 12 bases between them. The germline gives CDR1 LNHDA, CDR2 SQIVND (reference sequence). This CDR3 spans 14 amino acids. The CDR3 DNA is TGTGCCAGTAGTGTTAGCGACTTACAAGAGACCCAGTACTTC. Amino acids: CASSVSDLQETQYF.

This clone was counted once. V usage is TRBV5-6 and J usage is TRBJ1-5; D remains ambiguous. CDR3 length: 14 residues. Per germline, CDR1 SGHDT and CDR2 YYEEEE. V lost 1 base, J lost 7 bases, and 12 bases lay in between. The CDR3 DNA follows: TGTGCCAGCAGCTTGTATGAGGGAAGACAGCCCCAGCATTTT. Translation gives CASSLYEGRQPQHF.

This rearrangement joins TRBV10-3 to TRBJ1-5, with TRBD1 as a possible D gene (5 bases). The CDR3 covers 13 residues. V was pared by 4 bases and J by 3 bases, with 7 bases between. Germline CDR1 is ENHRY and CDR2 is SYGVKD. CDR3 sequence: CAISGGDNQPQHF. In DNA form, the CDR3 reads TGTGCCATCAGTGGGGGGGACAATCAGCCCCAGCATTTT.

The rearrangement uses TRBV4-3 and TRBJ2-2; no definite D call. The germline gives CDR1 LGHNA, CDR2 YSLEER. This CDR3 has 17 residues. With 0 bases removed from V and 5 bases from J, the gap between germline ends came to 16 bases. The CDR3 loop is CASSQDTLGGATGELFF. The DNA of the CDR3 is TGCGCCAGCAGCCAAGATACCCTTGGCGGTGCGACCGGGGAGCTGTTTTTT.

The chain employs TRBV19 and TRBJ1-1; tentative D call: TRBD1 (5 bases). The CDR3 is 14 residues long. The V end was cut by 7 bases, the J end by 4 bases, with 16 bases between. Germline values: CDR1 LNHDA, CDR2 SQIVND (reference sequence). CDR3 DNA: TGTGCCAGTACCCTTGGGGGGGTAGGCACTGAAGCTTTCTTT. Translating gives CASTLGGVGTEAFF. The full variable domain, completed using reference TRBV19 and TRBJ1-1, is DGGITQSPKYLFRKEGQNVTLSCEQNLNHDAMYWYRQDPGQGLRLIYYSQIVNDFQKGDIAEGYSVSREKKESFPLTVTSAQKNPTAFYLCASTLGGVGTEAFFGQGTRLTVV.

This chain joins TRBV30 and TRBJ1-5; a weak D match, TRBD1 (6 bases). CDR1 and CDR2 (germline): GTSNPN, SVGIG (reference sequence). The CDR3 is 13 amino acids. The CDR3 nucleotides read TGTGCTGTCCAACAGGGAAATGATCAGCCCCAGCATTTT. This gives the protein CAVQQGNDQPQHF.

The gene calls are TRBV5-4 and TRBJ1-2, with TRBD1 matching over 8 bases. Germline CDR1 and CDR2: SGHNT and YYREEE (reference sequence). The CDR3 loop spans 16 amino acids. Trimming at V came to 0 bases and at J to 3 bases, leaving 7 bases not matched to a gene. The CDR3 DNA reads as TGTGCCAGCAGCTTGGGGGGGGGACAGGCGGACTATGGCTACACCTTC. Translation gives CASSLGGGQADYGYTF.

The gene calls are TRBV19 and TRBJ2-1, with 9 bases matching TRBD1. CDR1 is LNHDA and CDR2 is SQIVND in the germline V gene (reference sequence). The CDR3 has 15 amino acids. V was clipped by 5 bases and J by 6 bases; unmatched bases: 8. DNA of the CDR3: TGTGCCAGTAGTTATATGGGACAGGGAACCAATGAGCAGTTCTTC. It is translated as CASSYMGQGTNEQFF.

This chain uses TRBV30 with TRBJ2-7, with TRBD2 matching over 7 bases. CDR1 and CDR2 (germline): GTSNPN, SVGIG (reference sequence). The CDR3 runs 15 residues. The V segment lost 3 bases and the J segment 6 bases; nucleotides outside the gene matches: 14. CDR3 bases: TGTGCCTGGAGCCGGGGAGGGGATCTCGCGGGCGAGCAGTACTTC. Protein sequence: CAWSRGGDLAGEQYF.

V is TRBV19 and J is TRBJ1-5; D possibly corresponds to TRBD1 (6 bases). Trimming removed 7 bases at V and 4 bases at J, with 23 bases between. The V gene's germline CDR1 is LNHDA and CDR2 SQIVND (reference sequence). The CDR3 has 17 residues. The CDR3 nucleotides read TGTGCCAGTACCATAGGTCAATCAGGGGAGTGGAATCAGCCCCAGCATTTT. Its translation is CASTIGQSGEWNQPQHF.

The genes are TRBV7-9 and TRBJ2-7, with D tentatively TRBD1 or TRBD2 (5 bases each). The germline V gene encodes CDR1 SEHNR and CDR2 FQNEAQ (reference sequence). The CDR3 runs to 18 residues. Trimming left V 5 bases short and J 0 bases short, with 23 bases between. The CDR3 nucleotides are TGTGCCAGCAGCAAAGGGGCTTTTGCGGGCGGCGCCTCCTACGAGCAGTACTTC. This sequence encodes CASSKGAFAGGASYEQYF.

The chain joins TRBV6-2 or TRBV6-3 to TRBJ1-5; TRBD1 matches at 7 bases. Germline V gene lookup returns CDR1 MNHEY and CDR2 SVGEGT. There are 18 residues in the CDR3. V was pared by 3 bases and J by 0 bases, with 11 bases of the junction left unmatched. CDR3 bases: TGTGCCAGCAGTTATTGGGACAGTGGGCTGATTAGCAATCAGCCCCAGCATTTT. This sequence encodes CASSYWDSGLISNQPQHF.

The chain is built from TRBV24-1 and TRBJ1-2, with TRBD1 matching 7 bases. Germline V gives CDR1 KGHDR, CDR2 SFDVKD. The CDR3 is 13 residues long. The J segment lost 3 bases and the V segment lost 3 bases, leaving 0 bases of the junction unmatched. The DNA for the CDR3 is TGTGCCACCAGTGATCAGGGGGACTATGGCTACACCTTC. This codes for CATSDQGDYGYTF.

In DNA, the CDR3 is TGTGCCAGCAGATCCGACAGGCTGGACTATGGCTACACCTTC. This translates into CASRSDRLDYGYTF. This rearrangement joins TRBV5-4 to TRBJ1-2; D might be TRBD1 (6 bases). Trimming shortened V by 5 bases and J by 3 bases, and 14 bases separated the two germline ends. Germline lookup yields CDR1 SGHNT and CDR2 YYREEE (reference sequence). This CDR3 contains 14 residues. The full variable domain, in which reference TRBV5-4 and TRBJ1-2 provide the parts outside the CDR3, is ETGVTQSPTHLIKTRGQQVTLRCSSQSGHNTVSWYQQALGQGPQFIFQYYREEENGRGNFPPRFSGLQFPNYSSELNVNALELDDSALYLCASRSDRLDYGYTFGSGTRLTVV.

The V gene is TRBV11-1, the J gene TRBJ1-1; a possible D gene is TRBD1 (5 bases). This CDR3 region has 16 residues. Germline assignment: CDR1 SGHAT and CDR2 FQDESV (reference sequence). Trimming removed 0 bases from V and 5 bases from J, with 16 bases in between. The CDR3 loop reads CASSLADGGSSTEAFF. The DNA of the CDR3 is TGTGCCAGCAGCTTAGCGGATGGGGGGAGCTCAACTGAAGCTTTCTTT.

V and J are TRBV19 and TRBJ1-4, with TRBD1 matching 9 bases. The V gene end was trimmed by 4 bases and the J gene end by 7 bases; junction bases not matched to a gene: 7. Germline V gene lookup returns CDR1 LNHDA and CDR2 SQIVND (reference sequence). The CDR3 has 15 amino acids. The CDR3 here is CASSTVTGGGEKLFF. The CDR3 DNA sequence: TGTGCCAGTAGTACCGTCACAGGGGGCGGTGAAAAACTGTTTTTT.

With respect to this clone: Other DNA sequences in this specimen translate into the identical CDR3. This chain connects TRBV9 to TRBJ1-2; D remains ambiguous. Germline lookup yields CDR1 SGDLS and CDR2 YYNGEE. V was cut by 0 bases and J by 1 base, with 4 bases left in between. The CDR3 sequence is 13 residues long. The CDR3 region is CASSVGSNYGYTF. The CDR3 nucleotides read TGTGCCAGCAGCGTAGGTAGTAACTATGGCTACACCTTC.

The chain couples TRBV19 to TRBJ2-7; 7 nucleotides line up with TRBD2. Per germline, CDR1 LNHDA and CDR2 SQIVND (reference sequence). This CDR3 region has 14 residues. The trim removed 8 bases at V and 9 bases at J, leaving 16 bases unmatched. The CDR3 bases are TGTGCCAGTCGTCCCCACCGGGAGGTCGAGCGGCAGTACTTC. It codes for CASRPHREVERQYF.

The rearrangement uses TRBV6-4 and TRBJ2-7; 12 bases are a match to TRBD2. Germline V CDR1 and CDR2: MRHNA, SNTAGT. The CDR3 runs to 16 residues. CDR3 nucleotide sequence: TGTGCGCCTTTATATACGACTAGCGGGAGATCTAGCGAGCAGTACTTC. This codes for CAPLYTTSGRSSEQYF.

CDR3 amino acids: CASSLLDEQFF. DNA of the CDR3: TGTGCCAGCAGCCTCCTAGATGAGCAGTTCTTC. The genes are TRBV11-2 and TRBJ2-1; D gene unclear. Germline lookup yields CDR1 SGHAT and CDR2 FQNNGV. The CDR3 is 11 amino acids. Deletions cut 5 bases from V and 8 bases from J, with 7 bases between.

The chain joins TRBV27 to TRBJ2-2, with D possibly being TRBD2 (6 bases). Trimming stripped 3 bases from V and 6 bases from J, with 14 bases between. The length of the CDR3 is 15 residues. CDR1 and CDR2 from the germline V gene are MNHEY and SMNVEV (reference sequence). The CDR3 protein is CASSLTTRTSGELFF. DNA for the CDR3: TGTGCCAGCAGTTTGACGACTAGAACCTCCGGGGAGCTGTTTTTT.

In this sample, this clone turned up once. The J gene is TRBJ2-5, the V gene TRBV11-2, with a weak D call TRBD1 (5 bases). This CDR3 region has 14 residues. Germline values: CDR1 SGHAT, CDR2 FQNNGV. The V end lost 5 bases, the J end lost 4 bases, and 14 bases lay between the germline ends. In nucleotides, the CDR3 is TGTGCCAGCAGCCCAGGGCAAATTCTAGAGACCCAGTACTTC. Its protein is CASSPGQILETQYF.

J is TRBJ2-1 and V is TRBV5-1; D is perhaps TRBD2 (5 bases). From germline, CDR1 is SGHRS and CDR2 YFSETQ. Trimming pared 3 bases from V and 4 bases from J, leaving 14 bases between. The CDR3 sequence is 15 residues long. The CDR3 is CASSSAQTIYNEQFF. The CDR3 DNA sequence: TGCGCCAGCAGCTCGGCCCAGACTATTTACAATGAGCAGTTCTTC.